This T cell receptor beta chain was identified during a study of long-term antiretroviral therapy in people with HIV. Researchers report immunoSEQ v3.0 was run at survey level. Clones were read by immunoSEQ multiplex PCR, and TCRdb kept only the in-frame ones, dropping some. The sample contains approximately 25,000 clones, 76% of which appear only once. This clone was detected only once. Germline lookup yields CDR1 SGHVS and CDR2 FNYEAQ. V shed 1 base, J shed 2 bases, and the junction held 4 bases outside the gene matches. This CDR3 contains 15 residues. This receptor was identified in a woman aged 40 to 55 with HIV. Specimen: unsorted PBMCs, collected 0.5 years after starting antiretroviral therapy. This chain joins TRBV7-6 and TRBJ2-7; TRBD2 matches at 8 bases. The CDR3: CASSLDSGITYEQYF. For the CDR3, the DNA is TGTGCCAGCAGCTTAGATAGCGGGATCACCTACGAGCAGTACTTC.